The 17 T cell receptor beta chains in this list originate from one sample, sequenced in a study of T-cell reconstitution after alpha-beta-depleted transplantation in children. A library of TCRbeta sequences, prepared with unique molecular identifiers, was generated. TCRdb analysed the PCR reads with MiXCR anew, one entry per CDR3 protein. Of about 230,000 distinct CDR3 sequences in the sample, about 8.8% were seen once. The sequenced sample was PBMCs from the stem cell graft donor, obtained from the stem cell graft. These TCRs come from a human donor who donated a stem cell graft to a child with SCID.

This clonotype showed up many times. The rearrangement links TRBV20-1 to TRBJ1-6; D possibly corresponds to TRBD1 (6 bases). Trimming removed 0 bases at V and 0 bases at J, with 15 bases between. Germline V gene data show CDR1 as DFQATT and CDR2 as SNEGSKA (reference sequence). The CDR3 has 18 amino acids. The CDR3 DNA reads TGCAGTGCTAGAGATGCCACAGGGCCTAGCTCCTATAATTCACCCCTCCACTTT. Translating it yields CSARDATGPSSYNSPLHF.

The chain is built from TRBV6-5 and TRBJ2-2; 10 nucleotides agree with TRBD1. Germline CDR1 reads MNHEY; CDR2 reads SVGAGI. V lost 3 bases, J lost 4 bases, and 5 bases stayed unmatched. CDR3 size: 16 residues. CDR3 in DNA: TGTGCCAGCAGTTATGTGGGGACAGGGGCCACCGGGGAGCTGTTTTTT. This encodes CASSYVGTGATGELFF.

V gene TRBV5-1 combines with J gene TRBJ2-3; 9 bases agree with TRBD1. The V gene's germline CDR1 is SGHRS and CDR2 YFSETQ. The CDR3 totals 16 residues. The V gene end was trimmed by 1 base and the J gene end by 2 bases; junction bases not matched to a gene: 5. The CDR3 loop is CASSLLGTGNTDTQYF. CDR3 in DNA: TGCGCCAGCAGCTTGTTAGGGACAGGGAACACAGATACGCAGTATTTT.

This clonotype came up many times. The CDR3 reads CASSVDEGRNIQYF. Here the CDR3 DNA reads TGTGCCAGCAGCGTAGACGAGGGGAGAAACATTCAGTACTTC. This sequence joins TRBV9 and TRBJ2-4; D tentatively reads TRBD1 or TRBD2 (5 bases each). Between the trimmed V and J ends, which lost 0 bases and 6 bases, there was a span of 10 bases. CDR3 length: 14 amino acids. Germline V lookup: CDR1 SGDLS, CDR2 YYNGEE.

This chain joins TRBV12-3 or TRBV12-4 and TRBJ2-7; D not resolved. Deletions cut 7 bases from V and 0 bases from J, with 7 bases between. This CDR3 region has 12 residues. The CDR3 region is CASKKGSYEQYF. The CDR3 DNA follows: TGTGCCAGCAAGAAGGGCTCCTACGAGCAGTACTTC.

This clonotype was picked up many times. The genes are TRBV15 and TRBJ1-1; 9 bases are a match to TRBD1. Unmatched junction bases numbered 3, after V lost 6 bases and J lost 4 bases. The CDR3 has 13 residues. Germline CDR1 LNHNV, CDR2 YYDKDF (reference sequence). CDR3 DNA: TGTGCCACCAGACAGACAGGGGGCACTGAAGCTTTCTTT. As protein: CATRQTGGTEAFF.

Ten or more counts support this clonotype. V is TRBV9 and J is TRBJ2-1, with D perhaps TRBD1 or TRBD2 (6 bases each). Trimming removed 1 base at V and 6 bases at J, with 17 bases between. CDR1 SGDLS and CDR2 YYNGEE come from the germline V gene. This CDR3 is built from 16 residues. The chain's CDR3 is CASSVRTGAPANEQFF. Here the CDR3 DNA reads TGTGCCAGCAGCGTAAGAACGGGGGCCCCAGCCAATGAGCAGTTCTTC.

This clonotype was observed at least ten times. The rearrangement links TRBV5-1 to TRBJ2-1; possibly TRBD1 or TRBD2 for D (5 bases each). The germline gives CDR1 SGHRS, CDR2 YFSETQ. The CDR3 has 21 residues. V was cut by 3 bases and J by 0 bases, with 28 bases left in between. The CDR3: CASSYPTSFTGTVSSYNEQFF. CDR3 DNA sequence: TGCGCCAGCAGCTATCCAACCTCCTTCACCGGGACGGTGAGCTCCTACAATGAGCAGTTCTTC.

This clonotype was counted ten times or more. The V gene is TRBV6-2 or TRBV6-3, the J gene TRBJ2-6; D gene unclear. CDR3 length equals 14 residues. The V end lost 2 bases, the J end lost 0 bases, and 2 bases lay between the germline ends. From germline, CDR1 is MNHEY and CDR2 SVGEGT. The CDR3 DNA sequence: TGTGCCAGCAGTTACAACTCTGGGGCCAACGTCCTGACTTTC. Its translation is CASSYNSGANVLTF.

This clonotype was seen many times. This sequence joins TRBV20-1 and TRBJ2-3; D is perhaps TRBD2 (6 bases). In germline, CDR1 is DFQATT, CDR2 SNEGSKA (reference sequence). CDR3 length equals 13 residues. Trimming pared 1 base from V and 6 bases from J, leaving 11 bases between. The CDR3 sequence is CSARAVGRDTQYF. DNA of the CDR3: TGCAGTGCTAGAGCCGTAGGGAGGGATACGCAGTATTTT.

The chain combines TRBV29-1 with TRBJ1-1; weak D call: TRBD1 (5 bases). The CDR3 has 12 amino acids. V lost 4 bases and J 5 bases, leaving 11 bases between the germline ends. Germline CDR1 reads SQVTM; CDR2 reads ANQGSEA. CDR3 amino acids: CSVVRGRTEAFF. The CDR3 nucleotides read TGCAGCGTTGTGAGGGGCAGAACTGAAGCTTTCTTT.

The V gene is TRBV5-1, the J gene TRBJ2-3; the D is unclear. CDR3 length equals 14 residues. From germline, CDR1 is SGHRS and CDR2 YFSETQ. V was clipped by 4 bases and J by 0 bases, with 9 bases between them. In DNA, the CDR3 is TGCGCCAGCAGCCTCGCCCCTAGCACAGATACGCAGTATTTT. Its protein is CASSLAPSTDTQYF.

This clonotype was found many times. V usage is TRBV3-1 and J usage is TRBJ2-2; TRBD1 is a possible D gene (6 bases). V was shortened by 5 bases and J by 2 bases, with 27 bases between the two germline ends. The CDR3 runs 20 residues. Germline CDR1 is LGHDT and CDR2 is YNNKEL (reference sequence). Written as DNA, the CDR3 is TGTGCCAGCAGCTTTATGACGATCGTTACACCGGGACAAAACACCGGGGAGCTGTTTTTT. This codes for CASSFMTIVTPGQNTGELFF.

This clonotype was observed many times. The rearrangement links TRBV7-6 to TRBJ2-1; 8 positions match TRBD1. Germline CDR1 and CDR2: SGHVS and FNYEAQ. The trim removed 5 bases at V and 3 bases at J, leaving 9 bases unmatched. This CDR3 has 16 residues. CDR3 region: CASSQLARGLYNEQFF. CDR3 in DNA: TGTGCCAGCAGCCAACTTGCCAGGGGGCTCTACAATGAGCAGTTCTTC.

This clonotype appeared many times. The J gene is TRBJ2-3, the V gene TRBV7-2, with 8 bases lining up with TRBD2. There are 17 residues in the CDR3. Germline CDR1 is SGHTA and CDR2 is FQGNSA. J lost 5 bases, V lost 1 base, and 11 bases had no gene match. CDR3 DNA sequence: TGTGCCAGCAGCTTAGTGTCGGCGGGGGGCATGTTAGATACGCAGTATTTT. Its protein product is CASSLVSAGGMLDTQYF.

A remark on this clonotype: With a much larger clone just one base away, this may be a read error. The J gene is TRBJ1-2, the V gene TRBV9; no firm D call. CDR1 SGDLS and CDR2 YYNGEE come from the germline V gene. The CDR3 is 11 residues long. The CDR3 here is CASSVDGGDTF. Written as DNA, the CDR3 is TGTGCCAGCAGCGTAGACGGTGGCGACACCTTC.

This clonotype was observed many times. The chain is built from TRBV7-2 and TRBJ2-7, with TRBD1 identical over 8 bases. The CDR3 has 16 residues. V dropped 5 bases and J dropped 4; count of bases not matched to a gene: 13. In germline, CDR1 is SGHTA, CDR2 FQGNSA. The CDR3 protein is CASSPRPGQVPYEQYF. The CDR3 nucleotides are TGTGCCAGCAGCCCCCGACCGGGACAGGTACCTTACGAGCAGTACTTC. Looking up the rest from reference TRBV7-2 and TRBJ2-7 gives the full variable domain: GAGVSQSPSNKVTEKGKDVELRCDPISGHTALYWYRQSLGQGLEFLIYFQGNSAPDKSGLPSDRFSAERTGGSVSTLTIQRTQQEDSAVYLCASSPRPGQVPYEQYFGPGTRLTVT.